This T cell receptor (beta chain) derives from a study of CD8 T cells in Susac syndrome. RNA, at about 0.45 to 1 ug, was reverse transcribed with random hexamers. Across 54 Vbeta and 13 Jbeta, immunoSEQ multiplex PCR amplified TCR beta CDR3. TCRdb re-analysed the immunoSEQ multiplex PCR reads in MiXCR, keeping a single row per CDR3 protein. The sample holds over 15,000 distinct CDR3 sequences; 85% to 95% are singletons and the top ten take 0.2% to 0.3%. Controls were healthy donors chosen to match patients in age and sex. Negative isolation was used for CD8+ and CD4+ T cells and FACS enrichment for TEMRA cells. Deletions cut 5 bases from V and 2 bases from J, with 14 bases between. CDR1 SGHNT and CDR2 YYREEE come from the germline V gene (reference sequence). The length of the CDR3 is 15 residues.

Sequenced: CD8+ T cells from PBMCs. This TCR was recovered from a human donor in good health. The chain links TRBV5-4 to TRBJ2-1, with D perhaps TRBD2 (6 bases). CDR3 sequence (DNA): TGTGCCAGCAGTTCAGGGACTGCCACCTACAATGAGCAGTTCTTC. It translates to CASSSGTATYNEQFF.